This is a list of T cell receptor beta chains from one sample in a study of T cells after yellow fever vaccination. TCRdb redid the calling of the 5' RACE reads with MiXCR, one entry per CDR3 protein. The data hold approximately 340,000 distinct CDR3 sequences, with 8.7% observed a single time. Source: PBMCs, taken on the day of the first yellow fever vaccination. These receptors were obtained from a man younger than 35 who received the YFV17D yellow fever vaccine. Each CDR3 is given with its conserved first and last residue. The D gene is left open where the match is weak. Size values are once, few and many counts, or a class for expanded clones, and some rows have none.

abundance	d_gene	v_gene	j_gene	CDR3aa
NA	NA	TRBV4-1	TRBJ2-1	CASSQAQGTYNEQFF
few	NA	TRBV7-8	TRBJ1-3	CASSPLSAGHSGNTIYF
NA	TRBD2	TRBV7-2	TRBJ2-1	CASTSGGTTYNEQFF
few	NA	TRBV7-9	TRBJ2-1	CASSRGGVSSYNEQFF
NA	NA	TRBV5-1	TRBJ2-1	CASSIHWGTVSYNEQFF
NA	TRBD2	TRBV5-4	TRBJ2-3	CASSFGGLAGGPGSDTQYF
NA	TRBD1	TRBV18	TRBJ2-7	CASSPEGWTGSYEQYF
many	NA	TRBV3-1	TRBJ2-5	CASSQDRGLWGETQYF
NA	NA	TRBV7-2	TRBJ1-4	CASSGQTGPNEKLFF
many	NA	TRBV3-1	TRBJ1-5	CASSQGEVWQPQHF
few	TRBD1	TRBV7-2	TRBJ2-1	CASRAEDRGLEFF
few	NA	TRBV11-2	TRBJ1-5	CASSLVGTGQPQHF
few	NA	TRBV6-1	TRBJ1-2	CASSEARRVGYTF
few	NA	TRBV5-1	TRBJ2-1	CASSPRLVNEQFF
few	NA	TRBV10-3	TRBJ1-5	CAISDGGRQPQHF
many	NA	TRBV5-4	TRBJ2-1	CASSVSSSSYNEQFF
many	NA	TRBV9	TRBJ2-2	CASSFRRTLSTGELFF
few	TRBD2	TRBV7-2	TRBJ2-1	CASSPGREDEQFF
NA	NA	TRBV11-2	TRBJ2-3	CASSLTNLKQYF
NA	TRBD2	TRBV5-4	TRBJ2-3	CASSGGLAGGPYTQYF
NA	NA	TRBV5-1	TRBJ2-1	CASSQRGNEQFF
few	NA	TRBV12-3/TRBV12-4	TRBJ1-1	CASSPRTNTEAFF
NA	NA	TRBV5-1	TRBJ2-1	CASSLDNRNEQFF
NA	TRBD2	TRBV7-9	TRBJ2-7	CASLGRGAQRYF
few	TRBD1	TRBV10-2	TRBJ2-7	CASRGGTGREQYF
NA	NA	TRBV21-1	TRBJ2-7	CASSKGAGGSYEQYF
few	TRBD2	TRBV7-2	TRBJ2-1	CASSAILAGGSYEQFF
NA	TRBD1	TRBV20-1	TRBJ2-5	CSARVPDRETQYF
few	TRBD1	TRBV9	TRBJ1-5	CASSAQGARNQPQHF
many	NA	TRBV7-9	TRBJ2-2	CASSPTPGELFF
NA	NA	TRBV20-1	TRBJ2-5	CSARGGGANDETQYF
NA	NA	TRBV7-8	TRBJ1-4	CASAGGSPDEKLFF
few	NA	TRBV3-1	TRBJ2-3	CASSASGEDTQYF
many	TRBD2	TRBV6-1	TRBJ2-3	CASSVAGGQDTQYF
NA	NA	TRBV7-2	TRBJ1-2	CASSLVGGAEGYTF
few	TRBD1	TRBV12-3/TRBV12-4	TRBJ1-5	CASRRTGVDQPQHF
NA	NA	TRBV20-1	TRBJ1-1	CSAVNRFTMNTEAFF
NA	NA	TRBV12-5	TRBJ2-7	CASGLVRLTAEPYEQYF
few	NA	TRBV7-2	TRBJ1-2	CASIRDQGSYGYTF
many	NA	TRBV12-3/TRBV12-4	TRBJ2-3	CASSFNSGADTQYF
few	TRBD2	TRBV7-3	TRBJ2-1	CASSGLAGARDEQFF
few	TRBD1	TRBV20-1	TRBJ1-1	CSARRTGGSMNTEAFF
many	NA	TRBV5-1	TRBJ2-7	CASSPDGSYEQYF
NA	TRBD2	TRBV5-1	TRBJ2-1	CASSPSSGGYNEQFF
few	TRBD1	TRBV5-1	TRBJ1-1	CASSERRTGDLNTEAFF
few	NA	TRBV2	TRBJ2-5	CASSYTQETQYF
NA	NA	TRBV7-2	TRBJ1-4	CASSLVGVDEKLFF
many	NA	TRBV20-1	TRBJ1-4	CSAEGSQTNEKLFF
NA	NA	TRBV5-1	TRBJ1-6	CASSLDGASDYNSPLHF
NA	TRBD1	TRBV7-9	TRBJ1-1	CASSSGQGRHDWTEAFF
NA	NA	TRBV12-3/TRBV12-4	TRBJ1-5	CASTTGWINQPQHF
few	NA	TRBV18	TRBJ1-1	CASSPRLVNTEAFF